The rows below give T cell receptor beta chains drawn from one sample of a study of cytomegalovirus exposure and HLA in healthy donors. Profiled with immunoSEQ multiplex PCR; TCRdb holds only in-frame clones, not every one. The sample contains 200,000 to 250,000 clones, around 89% of which appear only once. The sequenced sample was PBMCs. These receptor sequences come from a woman aged 18-30 years in good health and CMV-seronegative. CDR3s include the opening cysteine and the closing phenylalanine or tryptophan. D genes are given only for firm matches. Expanded clones get a size class; other rows say once, few or many, or leave the size out.

d_call j_call v_call clone_size cdr3_nt cdr3_aa
NA TRBJ1-2 TRBV19 NA TGTGCCAGTAGTAATGACGGGTACTATGGCTACACCTTC CASSNDGYYGYTF
TRBD2 TRBJ2-3 TRBV11-2 NA TGTGCCAGCACCCAGTGGACTAGCGGGGTGGATACGCAGTATTTT CASTQWTSGVDTQYF
NA TRBJ1-3 TRBV27 once TGTGCCAGCAGTTTATCAGCGAGCTCTGGAAACACCATATATTTT CASSLSASSGNTIYF
NA TRBJ1-1 TRBV7-9 NA TGTGCCAGCAGCTTGCCAATAAGGACAGATAACACTGAAGCTTTCTTT CASSLPIRTDNTEAFF
NA TRBJ2-3 TRBV5-1 few TGCGCCAGTCGGTGGGGAGGCGGGGTAGCAGATACGCAGTATTTT CASRWGGGVADTQYF
NA TRBJ2-5 TRBV6-5 NA TGTGCCAGCAGTTACTCTAGGACAGCGCAAGAGACCCAGTACTTC CASSYSRTAQETQYF
TRBD1 TRBJ2-1 TRBV9 NA TGTGCCAGCAGCGCAGGGGGTGAGCAGTTCTTC CASSAGGEQFF
NA TRBJ1-3 TRBV6-5 NA TGTGCCAGCAGTTACTCAGCAGGCCGCTCTGGAAACACCATATATTTT CASSYSAGRSGNTIYF
TRBD2 TRBJ2-5 TRBV7-9 NA TGTGCCAGCAGCGCGAGGGGAGGGCCTAGCGGGGAGACCCAGTACTTC CASSARGGPSGETQYF
NA TRBJ1-1 TRBV9 NA TGTGCCAGCACCAAGGACAGCATGAACACTGAAGCTTTCTTT CASTKDSMNTEAFF
TRBD2 TRBJ2-1 TRBV5-6 NA TGTGCCAGCAGCCTTACTAGCGGGGGGGGCCCCGGTAAGTTCTTC CASSLTSGGGPGKFF
TRBD1 TRBJ1-6 TRBV15 NA TGTGCCACCAGCGGGGGGGACAGGGCTTTAGGTTCACCCCTCCACTTT CATSGGDRALGSPLHF
NA TRBJ2-2 TRBV7-3 NA TGTGCCAGCAGCTTACGCAGGCCTAAGAACACCGGGGAGCTGTTTTTT CASSLRRPKNTGELFF
NA TRBJ1-1 TRBV10-3 few TGTGCCATCACCCCGGACTCCATGAACACTGAAGCTTTCTTT CAITPDSMNTEAFF
NA TRBJ2-2 TRBV7-6 NA TGTGCCAGCAGCTTAGTGGCAGGATCGAACACCGGGGAGCTGTTTTTT CASSLVAGSNTGELFF
TRBD2 TRBJ2-5 TRBV5-1 NA TGCGCCAGCAGCCGCCAACTAGCGGGGGGTACAGAGACCCAGTACTTC CASSRQLAGGTETQYF